One and the same sample provided the 2 T cell receptor beta chains below, sequenced in a study of regulatory T cells in long-lasting Graves disease. Stated time point: newly diagnosed GD, antithyroid drugs for less than 3 months. Preparation of the TCR library used RNA extracted from PBMCs. Construction of TCR beta libraries relied on iRepertoire HTBI primers and on Arm-PCR targeting CDR3 regions. TCRdb re-derived calls from the multiplex PCR reads in MiXCR, one entry per CDR3 protein. Of roughly 220,000 distinct CDR3 sequences in the sample, 15% to 20% are singletons; the top ten hold around 20%. This material consisted of peripheral blood mononuclear cells (PBMCs), taken at new diagnosis, from a patient treated with antithyroid drugs. The receptors were sampled from a female donor with Graves disease.

In this sample, this clonotype turned up many times. The chain employs TRBV6-2 or TRBV6-3 and TRBJ2-2; a weak D match, TRBD1 (5 bases). V was pared by 6 bases and J by 0 bases, with 17 bases between. The CDR3 runs to 17 residues. The germline V gene encodes CDR1 MNHEY and CDR2 SVGEGT. The CDR3 bases are TGTGCCAGCAGCCCGATGAAAAGGGGAACGAACACCGGGGAGCTGTTTTTT. As protein: CASSPMKRGTNTGELFF.

J is TRBJ2-7 and V is TRBV20-1; TRBD2 matches at 14 bases. With V trimmed by 6 bases and J by 5 bases, 6 bases remained unmatched. CDR3 length equals 14 residues. Per germline, CDR1 DFQATT and CDR2 SNEGSKA (reference sequence). The CDR3 protein is CSAMTSGRADEQYF. CDR3 DNA sequence: TGCAGTGCCATGACTAGCGGGAGGGCCGACGAGCAGTACTTC.